This TCR beta chain was observed in a study of post-analysis software for immune sequencing data. Concerning this clonotype: Antigen: not known.

Study results and caveats: Roughly five TRBV segments were significantly more frequent in patients than in controls. TRBV5-6, TRBV5-1 and TRBV20-1 were among these segments. Patients with multiple sclerosis recorded significantly lower normalized Chao1 diversity than controls, the study found.

Unique molecular identifiers tagged the TCR beta cDNA libraries. The yield from about 1 to 10 million T cells was around 500,000 cDNA molecules in total. One entry per CDR3 protein results from TCRdb running MiXCR on the PCR reads. The repertoire holds about 430,000 distinct CDR3 sequences, with 30% to 45% as singletons. Germline V gene lookup returns CDR1 MGHRA and CDR2 YSYEKL. The CDR3 spans 17 residues. V lost 3 bases and J 0 bases, leaving 14 bases between the germline ends. This TCR came from a girl aged 2-10 years with multiple sclerosis. The rearrangement joins TRBV4-1 to TRBJ1-4; no clear D. Sequenced material: blood. As DNA, the CDR3 is TGCGCCAGCAGCCATCTTTTTCCGGATGCAACTAATGAAAAACTGTTTTTT. Amino acids: CASSHLFPDATNEKLFF.